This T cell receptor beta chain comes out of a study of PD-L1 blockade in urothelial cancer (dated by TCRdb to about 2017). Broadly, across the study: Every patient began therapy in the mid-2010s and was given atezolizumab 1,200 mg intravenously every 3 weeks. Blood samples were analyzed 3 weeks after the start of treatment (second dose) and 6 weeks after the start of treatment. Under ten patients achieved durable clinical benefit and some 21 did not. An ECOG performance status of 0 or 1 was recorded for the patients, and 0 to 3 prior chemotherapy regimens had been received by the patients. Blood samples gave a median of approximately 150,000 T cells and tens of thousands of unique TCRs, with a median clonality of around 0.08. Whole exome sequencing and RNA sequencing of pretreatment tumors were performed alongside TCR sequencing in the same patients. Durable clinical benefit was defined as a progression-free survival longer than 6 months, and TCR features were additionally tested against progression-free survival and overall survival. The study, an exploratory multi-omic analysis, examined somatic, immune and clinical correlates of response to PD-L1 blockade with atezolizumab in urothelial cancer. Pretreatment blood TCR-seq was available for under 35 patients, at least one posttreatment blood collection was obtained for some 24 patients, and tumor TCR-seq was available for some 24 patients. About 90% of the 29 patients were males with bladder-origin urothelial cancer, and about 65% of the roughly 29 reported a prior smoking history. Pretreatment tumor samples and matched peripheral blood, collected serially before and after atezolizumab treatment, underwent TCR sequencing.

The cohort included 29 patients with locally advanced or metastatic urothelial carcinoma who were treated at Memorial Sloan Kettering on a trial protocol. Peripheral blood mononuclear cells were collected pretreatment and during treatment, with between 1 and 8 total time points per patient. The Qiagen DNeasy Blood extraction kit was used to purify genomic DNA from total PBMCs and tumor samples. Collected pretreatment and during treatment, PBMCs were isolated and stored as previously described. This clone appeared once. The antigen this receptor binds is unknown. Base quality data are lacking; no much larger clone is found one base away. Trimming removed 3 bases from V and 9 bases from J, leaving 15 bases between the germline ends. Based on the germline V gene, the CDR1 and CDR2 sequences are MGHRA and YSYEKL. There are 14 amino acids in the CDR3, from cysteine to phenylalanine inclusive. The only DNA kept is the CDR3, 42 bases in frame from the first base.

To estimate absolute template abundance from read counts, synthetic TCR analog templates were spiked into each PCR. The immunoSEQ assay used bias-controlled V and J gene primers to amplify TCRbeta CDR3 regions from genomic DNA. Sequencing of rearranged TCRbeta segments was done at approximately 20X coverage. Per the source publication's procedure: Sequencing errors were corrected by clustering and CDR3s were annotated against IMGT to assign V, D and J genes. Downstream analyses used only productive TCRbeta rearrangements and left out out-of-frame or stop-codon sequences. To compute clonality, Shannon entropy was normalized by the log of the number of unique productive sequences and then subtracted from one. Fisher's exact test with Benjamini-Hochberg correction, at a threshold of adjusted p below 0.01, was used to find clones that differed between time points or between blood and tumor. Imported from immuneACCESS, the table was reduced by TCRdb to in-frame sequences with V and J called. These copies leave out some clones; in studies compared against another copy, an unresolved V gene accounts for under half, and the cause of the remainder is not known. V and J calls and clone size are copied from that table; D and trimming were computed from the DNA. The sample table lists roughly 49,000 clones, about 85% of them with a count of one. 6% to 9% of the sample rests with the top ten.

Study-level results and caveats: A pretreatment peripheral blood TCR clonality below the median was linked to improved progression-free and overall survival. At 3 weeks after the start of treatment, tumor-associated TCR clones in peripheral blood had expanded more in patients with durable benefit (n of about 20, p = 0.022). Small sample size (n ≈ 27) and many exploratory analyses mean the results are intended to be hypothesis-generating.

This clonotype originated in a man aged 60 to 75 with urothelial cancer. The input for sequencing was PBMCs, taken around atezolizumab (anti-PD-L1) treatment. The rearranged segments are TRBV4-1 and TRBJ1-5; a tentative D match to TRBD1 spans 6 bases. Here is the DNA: TGCGCCAGCAGCCACGGGTCAGGGGTCGGGCCCCAGCATTTT. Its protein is CASSHGSGVGPQHF.